This T cell receptor (beta chain) was sequenced for a study of regulatory T cells in long-lasting Graves disease. According to the study, TCR beta libraries were built with iRepertoire HTBI primers and CDR3-region Arm-PCR. TCRdb fed the multiplex PCR reads into MiXCR, producing one record per CDR3 protein. The data hold some 340,000 distinct CDR3 sequences, with about an eighth observed a single time. In its sample, this clonotype was seen many times. Time point in this sample: newly diagnosed GD, antithyroid drugs for less than 3 months. There was RNA extracted from PBMCs, and the TCR library was made from it. The CDR3 totals 13 residues. Germline CDR1 and CDR2: MNHNS and SASEGT. V shed 3 bases, J shed 7 bases, and the junction held 4 bases outside the gene matches. The same sample was also used in a study of T cells in Graves' hyperthyroidism and ophthalmopathy. That source adds: The patients, who ranged from 18 to 65 in age, presented with newly diagnosed hyperthyroidism lasting under 2 months. Any patient presenting with uncontrolled infection, other autoimmune disease, pregnancy or lactation was left out. The HTBI primer set was used in a first-round RT-PCR of the TCR CDR3.

The rearrangement uses TRBV6-1 and TRBJ1-1; 8 bases line up with TRBD1. Sample: peripheral blood mononuclear cells (PBMCs), taken at new diagnosis, from a patient treated with antithyroid drugs. This sequence originates from a young woman with Graves disease. In nucleotides, the CDR3 is TGTGCCAGCAGTGACAGGGGGCAGGATGAAGCTTTCTTT. Its protein product is CASSDRGQDEAFF.